The 25 T cell receptor beta chains below come from one sample, sequenced in a study of persistence of HIV-infected CD4 T cells. The stimulus was lysate of CMV-infected fibroblasts, about 10 ug/mL. CD40L/CD69 double-negative CD45RO-high memory CD4+ T cells were collected. The immunoSEQ assay was version 4, run in survey mode. Libraries were prepared by immunoSEQ multiplex PCR; TCRdb keeps only in-frame clonotypes and omits some of them. The table records about 33,000 clones, approximately 80% of them present only once. These receptors' antigens are unknown. The sample in question was CD4+ T cells sorted from PBMCs after roughly 18-hour stimulation, obtained from a patient who received antiretroviral therapy. All receptors come from an adult man with HIV who was CMV-seropositive.

The rearrangement uses TRBV6-5 and TRBJ1-2, with D tentatively TRBD1 (5 bases). The length of the CDR3 is 13 residues. Trimming removed 6 bases from V and 6 bases from J, with 14 bases in between. CDR1 is MNHEY, CDR2 SVGAGI, per germline. The CDR3 DNA reads TGTGCCAGCAGGAAAGGGGAACGGGATGGCTACACCTTC. It specifies CASRKGERDGYTF.

V is TRBV5-6 and J is TRBJ1-2; 10 bases are shared with TRBD1. J lost 6 bases, V lost 5 bases, and 4 bases had no gene match. Looked up from germline, CDR1 is SGHDT and CDR2 is YYEEEE. CDR3 length: 13 amino acids. CDR3 sequence (DNA): TGTGCCAGCAGTGACAGGGGGCTTAATGGCTACACCTTC. This codes for CASSDRGLNGYTF.

This chain's CDR3 is CASSYGGAGTEAFF. The CDR3, as DNA: TGTGCCAGCAGTTACGGGGGCGCGGGCACTGAAGCTTTCTTT. The genes are TRBV6-5 and TRBJ1-1, with D maybe TRBD1 (6 bases). Deletions cut 2 bases from V and 4 bases from J, with 11 bases between. This CDR3 contains 14 residues. The germline CDR1 and CDR2 sequences are MNHEY and SVGAGI.

CDR3 in DNA: TGTGCCATCAGTGAGTCACCGGCAGGGGGTTTCTATGGCTACACCTTC. Protein sequence: CAISESPAGGFYGYTF. The chain carries TRBV10-3 and TRBJ1-2; TRBD1 matches at 7 bases. Germline V CDR1 and CDR2: ENHRY, SYGVKD. The V gene end was trimmed by 0 bases and the J gene end by 4 bases; junction bases not matched to a gene: 8. CDR3 length: 16 residues.

This chain joins TRBV9 and TRBJ2-7; 7 bases line up with TRBD2. V was pared by 2 bases and J by 2 bases, with 4 bases of the junction left unmatched. Germline assignment: CDR1 SGDLS and CDR2 YYNGEE. The CDR3 is 14 residues long. For the CDR3, the DNA is TGTGCCAGCAGCGTGGAACGGGGGGCCTACGAGCAGTACTTC. It yields the protein CASSVERGAYEQYF.

This sequence joins TRBV18 and TRBJ2-2, with D maybe TRBD1 (5 bases). Looked up from germline, CDR1 is KGHSH and CDR2 is LQKENI. The V and J ends lost 3 bases and 2 bases respectively, with 10 bases between them. The CDR3 runs to 15 residues. The CDR3 reads CASSPGHANTGELFF. The DNA of the CDR3 is TGTGCCAGCTCACCTGGACATGCCAACACCGGGGAGCTGTTTTTT.

The chain couples TRBV24-1 to TRBJ1-4; D perhaps matches TRBD1 (5 bases). The CDR3 length is 13 residues. Trimming pared 4 bases from V and 10 bases from J, leaving 12 bases between. From germline, CDR1 is KGHDR and CDR2 SFDVKD. Written as DNA, the CDR3 is TGTGCCACCAGTGAGGGCCAGGGCGGAAAACTGTTTTTT. Amino acid sequence: CATSEGQGGKLFF.

The V gene is TRBV18, the J gene TRBJ2-7; D might be TRBD2 (5 bases). Germline-derived CDR1 and CDR2 are KGHSH and LQKENI. V was cut by 3 bases and J by 6 bases, with 12 bases left in between. The CDR3 runs to 13 residues. The CDR3 reads CASSPELSGEQYF. The CDR3 DNA reads TGTGCCAGCTCACCCGAATTAAGCGGCGAGCAGTACTTC. The variable domain in full, with the rest retrieved from reference TRBV18 and TRBJ2-7, is NAGVMQNPRHLVRRRGQEARLRCSPMKGHSHVYWYRQLPEEGLKFMVYLQKENIIDESGMPKERFSAEFPKEGPSILRIQQVVRGDSAAYFCASSPELSGEQYFGPGTRLTVT.

The chain couples TRBV5-4 to TRBJ1-2, with D perhaps matching TRBD1 (5 bases). Germline CDR1 reads SGHNT; CDR2 reads YYREEE (reference sequence). The CDR3 extends over 13 amino acids. The ends were cut back, 3 bases at V and 3 bases at J, with 9 bases in the middle. DNA for the CDR3: TGTGCCAGCAGCTCGGACAACTACTATGGCTACACCTTC. It codes for CASSSDNYYGYTF. The full variable domain, its missing parts supplied by reference TRBV5-4 and TRBJ1-2, is ETGVTQSPTHLIKTRGQQVTLRCSSQSGHNTVSWYQQALGQGPQFIFQYYREEENGRGNFPPRFSGLQFPNYSSELNVNALELDDSALYLCASSSDNYYGYTFGSGTRLTVV.

This chain links TRBV2 with TRBJ2-7; no definite D call. CDR3 size: 13 residues. Germline lookup yields CDR1 SNHLY and CDR2 FYNNEI. The V end lost 5 bases, the J end lost 3 bases, and 11 bases lay between the germline ends. This CDR3 reads CASSKNGVYEQYF. The CDR3 DNA is TGTGCCAGCAGTAAGAACGGAGTCTACGAGCAGTACTTC. The full variable domain, in which reference TRBV2 and TRBJ2-7 provide the parts outside the CDR3, is EPEVTQTPSHQVTQMGQEVILRCVPISNHLYFYWYRQILGQKVEFLVSFYNNEISEKSEIFDDQFSVERPDGSNFTLKIRSTKLEDSAMYFCASSKNGVYEQYFGPGTRLTVT.

The chain carries TRBV19 and TRBJ2-7; D not resolved. Between the trimmed V and J ends, which lost 5 bases and 0 bases, there was a span of 11 bases. Germline values: CDR1 LNHDA, CDR2 SQIVND (reference sequence). The CDR3 spans 14 residues. CDR3 loop: CASSLTAISYEQYF. CDR3 DNA: TGTGCCAGTAGTCTAACAGCGATCTCCTACGAGCAGTACTTC.

The chain uses TRBV18 and TRBJ2-1; TRBD2 aligns across 11 bases. V was pared by 3 bases and J by 10 bases, with 11 bases of the junction left unmatched. The CDR3 spans 16 residues. From germline, CDR1 is KGHSH and CDR2 LQKENI. The CDR3 region is CASSPPNSGGADEQFF. CDR3 bases: TGTGCCAGCTCACCTCCGAATAGCGGGGGGGCCGACGAGCAGTTCTTC.

The CDR3 region has the DNA TGTGCCAGTAGTAAAATTCAGGAGACCCAGTACTTC. Amino acid sequence: CASSKIQETQYF. The chain recombines TRBV19 with TRBJ2-5; no definite D call. Trimming left V 4 bases short and J 5 bases short, with 8 bases between. The CDR3 covers 12 residues. The germline gives CDR1 LNHDA, CDR2 SQIVND (reference sequence). The full variable domain, with the rest looked up from reference TRBV19 and TRBJ2-5, is DGGITQSPKYLFRKEGQNVTLSCEQNLNHDAMYWYRQDPGQGLRLIYYSQIVNDFQKGDIAEGYSVSREKKESFPLTVTSAQKNPTAFYLCASSKIQETQYFGPGTRLLVL.

The chain couples TRBV6-2 or TRBV6-3 to TRBJ1-2, with 9 bases aligning to TRBD1. The CDR3 is 16 amino acids. Germline lookup yields CDR1 MNHEY and CDR2 SVGEGT. The V and J ends lost 0 bases and 2 bases, in that order; junction bases with no gene match: 4. CDR3 amino acids: CASSYSGTGSNYGYTF. The CDR3 DNA follows: TGTGCCAGCAGTTACTCTGGGACAGGGAGCAACTATGGCTACACCTTC.

The rearrangement links TRBV7-2 to TRBJ1-1; D perhaps matches TRBD1 (6 bases). Between the trimmed V and J ends, which lost 2 bases and 5 bases, there was a span of 15 bases. Germline CDR1 and CDR2: SGHTA and FQGNSA. This CDR3 spans 15 amino acids. The CDR3 sequence: CASSLRTGRRTEAFF. For the CDR3, the DNA is TGTGCCAGCAGCTTACGAACAGGGAGAAGGACTGAAGCTTTCTTT.

The chain has TRBV5-4 and TRBJ1-2, with D possibly matching TRBD1 (6 bases). The CDR3 spans 14 residues. V lost 6 bases, J lost 10 bases, and 22 bases lay in between. The germline gives CDR1 SGHNT, CDR2 YYREEE (reference sequence). In DNA form, the CDR3 reads TGTGCCAGCACCAAGGTGGACAGCATCGGGGACTACACCTTC. Translating it yields CASTKVDSIGDYTF.

This clone was observed a few times. This rearrangement joins TRBV28 to TRBJ1-3; unclear D gene. V lost 7 bases to trimming and J lost 0 bases, with 10 bases between them. The CDR3 extends over 14 amino acids. CDR1 and CDR2 from the germline V gene are MDHEN and SYDVKM. DNA for the CDR3: TGTGCCAGCATCGGACCCACCTCTGGAAACACCATATATTTT. This encodes CASIGPTSGNTIYF.

This rearrangement joins TRBV5-5 to TRBJ2-2, with D maybe TRBD2 (6 bases). Trimming stripped 0 bases from V and 1 base from J, with 7 bases between. Germline values: CDR1 SGHKS, CDR2 YYEKEE (reference sequence). CDR3 length: 15 amino acids. The CDR3: CASSLVGGNTGELFF. The CDR3, as DNA: TGTGCCAGCAGCTTGGTCGGGGGGAACACCGGGGAGCTGTTTTTT.

This clone was observed once. The V gene is TRBV6-5, the J gene TRBJ2-2, with D maybe TRBD1 (6 bases). The CDR3 length is 12 residues. Trimming removed 6 bases at V and 5 bases at J, with 7 bases between. Germline loops: CDR1 MNHEY, CDR2 SVGAGI. The CDR3, as DNA: TGTGCCAGCAGACAGGGAACCGGGGAGCTGTTTTTT. Translating gives CASRQGTGELFF.

This clone has only a few counts. The chain has TRBV6-2 or TRBV6-3 and TRBJ2-1; 9 nucleotides align to TRBD2. This CDR3 contains 16 residues. The V segment lost 2 bases and the J segment 5 bases; nucleotides outside the gene matches: 7. Looked up from germline, CDR1 is MNHEY and CDR2 is SVGEGT. CDR3 sequence reads: CASSYPKRGVNNEQFF. CDR3 in DNA: TGTGCCAGCAGTTACCCCAAGCGGGGGGTCAACAATGAGCAGTTCTTC.

The chain links TRBV2 to TRBJ2-7, with TRBD1 as a possible D gene (5 bases). CDR1 is SNHLY and CDR2 is FYNNEI in the germline V gene. The CDR3 has 12 amino acids. V was trimmed by 9 bases and J by 0 bases, leaving 9 bases between them. The CDR3 nucleotides are TGTGCCAGTTCCAGGGACTCCTACGAGCAGTACTTC. Translated, it gives CASSRDSYEQYF.

J is TRBJ1-2 and V is TRBV27; D not resolved. Trimming left V 2 bases short and J 0 bases short, with 4 bases between. Germline V gives CDR1 MNHEY, CDR2 SMNVEV (reference sequence). The CDR3 loop spans 13 amino acids. The CDR3, as DNA: TGTGCCAGCAGTTTAACAGCTAACTATGGCTACACCTTC. Translation: CASSLTANYGYTF.

V and J are TRBV9 and TRBJ1-5; D gene unclear. The CDR3 contains 15 residues. The V gene lost 5 bases and the J gene lost 5 bases, with 17 bases spanning the gap. The V gene's germline CDR1 is SGDLS and CDR2 YYNGEE. CDR3 sequence: CASSGTTSMDQPQHF. Written as DNA, the CDR3 is TGTGCCAGCAGTGGTACAACAAGTATGGATCAGCCCCAGCATTTT.

This rearrangement joins TRBV10-1 to TRBJ2-7; D is perhaps TRBD1 (6 bases). The CDR3 sequence is 13 residues long. Germline V gene lookup returns CDR1 WNHNN and CDR2 SYGVQD (reference sequence). V shed 5 bases and J shed 1 base, with 9 bases lying between them. CDR3 DNA: TGCGCCAGCAGTAGAACAGGGTCCTACGAGCAGTACTTC. Amino acid sequence: CASSRTGSYEQYF.

The rearrangement joins TRBV9 to TRBJ1-1; 8 nucleotides align to TRBD1. The CDR3 has 15 amino acids. Per germline, CDR1 SGDLS and CDR2 YYNGEE. The J segment lost 0 bases and the V segment lost 1 base, leaving 2 bases of the junction unmatched. The CDR3 loop is CASSVTGGMNTEAFF. For the CDR3, the DNA is TGTGCCAGCAGCGTAACAGGGGGGATGAACACTGAAGCTTTCTTT. The full variable domain, rest sourced from reference TRBV9 and TRBJ1-1, is DSGVTQTPKHLITATGQRVTLRCSPRSGDLSVYWYQQSLDQGLQFLIQYYNGEERAKGNILERFSAQQFPDLHSELNLSSLELGDSALYFCASSVTGGMNTEAFFGQGTRLTVV.